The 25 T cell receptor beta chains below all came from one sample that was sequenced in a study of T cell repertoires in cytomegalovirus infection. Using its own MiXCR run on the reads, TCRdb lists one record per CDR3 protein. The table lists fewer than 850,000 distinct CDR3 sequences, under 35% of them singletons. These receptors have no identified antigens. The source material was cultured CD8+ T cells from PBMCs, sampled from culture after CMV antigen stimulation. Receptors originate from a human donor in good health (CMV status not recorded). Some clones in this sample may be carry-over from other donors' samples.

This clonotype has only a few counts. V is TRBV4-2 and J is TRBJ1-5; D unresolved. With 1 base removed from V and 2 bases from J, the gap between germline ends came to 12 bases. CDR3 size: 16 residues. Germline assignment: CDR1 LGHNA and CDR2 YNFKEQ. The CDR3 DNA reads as TGTGCCAGCAGCCAAGCGGGAGGGAACGGCAATCAGCCCCAGCATTTT. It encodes CASSQAGGNGNQPQHF.

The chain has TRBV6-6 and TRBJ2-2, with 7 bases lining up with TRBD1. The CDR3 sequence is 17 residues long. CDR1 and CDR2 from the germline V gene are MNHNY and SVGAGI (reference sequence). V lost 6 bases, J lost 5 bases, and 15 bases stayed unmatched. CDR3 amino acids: CASSSQGPLTLTGELFF. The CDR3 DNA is TGTGCCAGCAGCTCACAGGGGCCCCTAACCTTGACCGGGGAGCTGTTTTTT.

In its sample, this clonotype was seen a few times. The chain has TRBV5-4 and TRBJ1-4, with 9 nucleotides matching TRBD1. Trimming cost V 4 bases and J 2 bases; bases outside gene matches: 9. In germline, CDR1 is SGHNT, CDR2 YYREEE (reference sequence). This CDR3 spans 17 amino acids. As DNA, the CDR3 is TGTGCCAGCAGCCATACCGGGACAGGGCTGACTAATGAAAAACTGTTTTTT. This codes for CASSHTGTGLTNEKLFF.

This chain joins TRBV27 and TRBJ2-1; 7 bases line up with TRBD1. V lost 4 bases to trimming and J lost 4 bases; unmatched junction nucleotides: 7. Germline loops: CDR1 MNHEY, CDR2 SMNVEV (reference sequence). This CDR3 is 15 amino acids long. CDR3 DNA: TGTGCCAGCAGTTCCCGACAGGGAAGATACAATGAGCAGTTCTTC. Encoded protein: CASSSRQGRYNEQFF.

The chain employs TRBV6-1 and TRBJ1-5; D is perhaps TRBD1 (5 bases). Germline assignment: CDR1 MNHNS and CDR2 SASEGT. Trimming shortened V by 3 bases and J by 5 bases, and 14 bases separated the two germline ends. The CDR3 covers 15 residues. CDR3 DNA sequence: TGTGCCAGCAGTGAGAGCAGGGCAATTCATCAGCCCCAGCATTTT. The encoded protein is CASSESRAIHQPQHF.

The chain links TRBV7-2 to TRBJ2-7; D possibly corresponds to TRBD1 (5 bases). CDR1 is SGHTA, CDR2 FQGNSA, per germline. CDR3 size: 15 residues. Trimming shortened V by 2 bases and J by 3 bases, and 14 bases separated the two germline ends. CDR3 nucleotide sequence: TGTGCCAGCAGCTTATGGGGCCCTACACACTACGAGCAGTACTTC. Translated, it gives CASSLWGPTHYEQYF.

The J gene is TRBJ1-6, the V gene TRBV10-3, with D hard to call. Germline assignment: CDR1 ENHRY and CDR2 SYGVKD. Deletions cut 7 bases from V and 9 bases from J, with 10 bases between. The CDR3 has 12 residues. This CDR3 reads CAINGGSSPLHF. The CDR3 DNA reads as TGTGCCATCAACGGCGGTAGTTCACCCCTCCACTTT.

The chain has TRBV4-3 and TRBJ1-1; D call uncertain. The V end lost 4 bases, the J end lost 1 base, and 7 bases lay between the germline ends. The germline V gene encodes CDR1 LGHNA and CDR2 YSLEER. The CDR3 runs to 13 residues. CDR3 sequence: CASSPVSNTEAFF. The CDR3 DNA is TGCGCCAGCAGCCCCGTTTCGAACACTGAAGCTTTCTTT.

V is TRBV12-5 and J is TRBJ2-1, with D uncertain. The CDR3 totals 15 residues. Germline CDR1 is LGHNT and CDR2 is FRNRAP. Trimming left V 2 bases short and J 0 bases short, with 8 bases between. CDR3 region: CASGLPESSYNEQFF. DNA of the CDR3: TGTGCTAGTGGTTTGCCTGAGAGCTCCTACAATGAGCAGTTCTTC. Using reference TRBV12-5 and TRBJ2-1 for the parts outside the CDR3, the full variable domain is DARVTQTPRHKVTEMGQEVTMRCQPILGHNTVFWYRQTMMQGLELLAYFRNRAPLDDSGMPKDRFSAEMPDATLATLKIQPSEPRDSAVYFCASGLPESSYNEQFFGPGTRLTVL.

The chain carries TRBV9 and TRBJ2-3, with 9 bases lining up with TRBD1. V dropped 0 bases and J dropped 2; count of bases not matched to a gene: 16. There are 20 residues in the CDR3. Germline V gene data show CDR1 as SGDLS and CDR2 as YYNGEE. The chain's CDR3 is CASSVENTGLGTGYTDTQYF. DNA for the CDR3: TGTGCCAGCAGCGTAGAAAACACGGGACTGGGGACAGGGTACACAGATACGCAGTATTTT. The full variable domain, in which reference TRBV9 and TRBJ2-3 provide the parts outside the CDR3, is DSGVTQTPKHLITATGQRVTLRCSPRSGDLSVYWYQQSLDQGLQFLIQYYNGEERAKGNILERFSAQQFPDLHSELNLSSLELGDSALYFCASSVENTGLGTGYTDTQYFGPGTRLTVL.

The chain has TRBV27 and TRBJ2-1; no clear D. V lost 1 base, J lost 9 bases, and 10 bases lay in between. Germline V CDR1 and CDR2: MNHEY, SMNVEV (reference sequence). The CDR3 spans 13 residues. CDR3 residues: CASSLFSSGEQFF. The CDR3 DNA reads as TGTGCCAGCAGTTTATTTAGTTCGGGTGAGCAGTTCTTC.

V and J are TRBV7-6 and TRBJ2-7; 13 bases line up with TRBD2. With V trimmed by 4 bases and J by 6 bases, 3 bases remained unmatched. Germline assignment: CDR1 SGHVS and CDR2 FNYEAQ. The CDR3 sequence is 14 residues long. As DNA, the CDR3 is TGTGCCAGCAGCTCCGGGACTAGCGGGGCCGAGCAGTACGTC. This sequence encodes CASSSGTSGAEQYV.

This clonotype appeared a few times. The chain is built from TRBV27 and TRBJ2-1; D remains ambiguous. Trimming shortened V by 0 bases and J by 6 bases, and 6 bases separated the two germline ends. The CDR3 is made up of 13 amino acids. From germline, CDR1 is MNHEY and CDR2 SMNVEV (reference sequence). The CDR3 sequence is CASSLSDRNEQFF. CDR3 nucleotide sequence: TGTGCCAGCAGTTTATCCGACCGCAATGAGCAGTTCTTC.

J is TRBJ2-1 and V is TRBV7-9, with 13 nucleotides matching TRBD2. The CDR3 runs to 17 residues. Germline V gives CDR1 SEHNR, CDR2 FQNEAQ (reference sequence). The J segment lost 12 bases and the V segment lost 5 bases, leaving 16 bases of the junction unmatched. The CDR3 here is CASSTPTTSGGAYRQFF. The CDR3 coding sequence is TGTGCCAGCAGCACGCCGACTACTAGCGGGGGGGCCTATCGGCAGTTCTTC.

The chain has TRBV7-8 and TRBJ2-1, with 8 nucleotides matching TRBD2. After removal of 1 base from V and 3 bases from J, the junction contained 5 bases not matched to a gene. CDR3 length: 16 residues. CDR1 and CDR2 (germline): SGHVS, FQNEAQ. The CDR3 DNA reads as TGTGCCAGCAGCTTAGGTACTAGCGGTCTCTACAATGAGCAGTTCTTC. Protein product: CASSLGTSGLYNEQFF.

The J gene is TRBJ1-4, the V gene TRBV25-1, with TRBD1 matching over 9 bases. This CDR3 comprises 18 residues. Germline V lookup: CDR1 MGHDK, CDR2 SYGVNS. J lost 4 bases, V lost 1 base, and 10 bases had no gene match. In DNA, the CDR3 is TGTGCCAGCAGTGAATTGGGGAACAGGGGGCGAAGTAATGAAAAACTGTTTTTT. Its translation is CASSELGNRGRSNEKLFF.

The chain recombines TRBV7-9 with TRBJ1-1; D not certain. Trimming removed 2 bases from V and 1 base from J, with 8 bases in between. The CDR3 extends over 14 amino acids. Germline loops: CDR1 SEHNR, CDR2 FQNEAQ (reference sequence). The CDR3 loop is CASSLPAANTEAFF. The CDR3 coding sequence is TGTGCCAGCAGCTTACCCGCTGCGAACACTGAAGCTTTCTTT. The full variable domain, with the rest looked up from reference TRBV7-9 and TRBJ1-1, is DTGVSQNPRHKITKRGQNVTFRCDPISEHNRLYWYRQTLGQGPEFLTYFQNEAQLEKSRLLSDRFSAERPKGSFSTLEIQRTEQGDSAMYLCASSLPAANTEAFFGQGTRLTVV.

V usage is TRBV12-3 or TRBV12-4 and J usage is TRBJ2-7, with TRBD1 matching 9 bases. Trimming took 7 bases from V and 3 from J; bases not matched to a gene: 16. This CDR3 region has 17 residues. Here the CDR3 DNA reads TGTGCCAGCAACCGGGACAGGGATTCCTCTCCTTTCTACGAGCAGTACTTC. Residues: CASNRDRDSSPFYEQYF.

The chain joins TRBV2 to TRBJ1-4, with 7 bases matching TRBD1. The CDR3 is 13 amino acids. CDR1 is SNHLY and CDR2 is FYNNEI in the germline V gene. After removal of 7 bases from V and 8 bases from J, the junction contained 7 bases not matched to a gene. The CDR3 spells CASTTGLREKLFF. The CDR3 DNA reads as TGTGCCAGCACGACAGGGTTAAGAGAAAAACTGTTTTTT.

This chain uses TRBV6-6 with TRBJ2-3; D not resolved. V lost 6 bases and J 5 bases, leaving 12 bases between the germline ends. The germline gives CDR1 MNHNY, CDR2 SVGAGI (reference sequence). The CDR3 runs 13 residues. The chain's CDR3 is CASSPRALDTQYF. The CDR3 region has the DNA TGTGCCAGCAGCCCCCGTGCGTTAGATACGCAGTATTTT.

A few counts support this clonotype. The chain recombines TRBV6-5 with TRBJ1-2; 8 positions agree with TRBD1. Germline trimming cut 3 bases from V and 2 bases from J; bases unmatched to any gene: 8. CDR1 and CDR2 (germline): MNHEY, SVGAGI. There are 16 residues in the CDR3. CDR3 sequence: CASSYRGTGKNYGYTF. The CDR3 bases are TGTGCCAGCAGTTATCGGGGGACAGGAAAAAACTATGGCTACACCTTC.

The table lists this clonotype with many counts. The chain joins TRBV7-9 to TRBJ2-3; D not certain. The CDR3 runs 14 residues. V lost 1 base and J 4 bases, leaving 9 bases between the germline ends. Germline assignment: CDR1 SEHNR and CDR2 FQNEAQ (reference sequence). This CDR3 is CASSLGWAPDTQYF. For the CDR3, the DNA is TGTGCCAGCAGCTTAGGGTGGGCCCCAGATACGCAGTATTTT.

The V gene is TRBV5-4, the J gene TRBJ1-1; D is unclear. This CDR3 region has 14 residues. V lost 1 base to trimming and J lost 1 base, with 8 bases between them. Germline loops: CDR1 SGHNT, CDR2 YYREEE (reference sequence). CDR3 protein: CASSLFAANTEAFF. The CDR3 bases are TGTGCCAGCAGCTTGTTCGCGGCGAACACTGAAGCTTTCTTT.

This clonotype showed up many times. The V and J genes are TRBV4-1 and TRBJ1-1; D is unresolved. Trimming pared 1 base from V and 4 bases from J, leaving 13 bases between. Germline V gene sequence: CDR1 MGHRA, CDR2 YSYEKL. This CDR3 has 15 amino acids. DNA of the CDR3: TGCGCCAGCAGCCAAGGTCCATGGGTTACCACTGAAGCTTTCTTT. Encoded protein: CASSQGPWVTTEAFF.

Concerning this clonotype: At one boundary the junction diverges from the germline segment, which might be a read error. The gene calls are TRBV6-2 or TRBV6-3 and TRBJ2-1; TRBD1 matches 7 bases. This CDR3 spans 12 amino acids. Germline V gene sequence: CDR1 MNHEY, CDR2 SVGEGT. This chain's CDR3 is CASNYPRDRQFF. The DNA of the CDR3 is TGTGCCAGCAATTACCCCCGGGACAGGCAGTTCTTC.